This T cell receptor (beta chain) was recovered during a study of tumor-infiltrating lymphocytes in localized non-small cell lung cancer. Study-level results: Immunotypes IM1 and IM2 had similar TCR-derived T-cell fractions.

This CDR3 comprises 16 residues. Germline V gives CDR1 SGHRS, CDR2 YFSETQ. J lost 2 bases, V lost 3 bases, and 6 bases had no gene match. Some clones are missing from TCRdb's copy, which holds only in-frame ones; the method was immunoSEQ multiplex PCR. The sample consists of some 21,000 clones, 80% of them appearing once. A note on this clone: Its antigen is still unknown.

The gene calls are TRBV5-1 and TRBJ2-3, with 10 bases identical to TRBD2. Sequenced: lung tumor tissue. The TCR comes from a human donor with non-small cell lung cancer. The CDR3 DNA follows: TGCGCCAGCAGCTCGGGGACTAGCGACTACACAGATACGCAGTATTTT. Translating gives CASSSGTSDYTDTQYF.